In its sample, the clone carrying this T cell receptor beta chain was seen a few times. What it binds is unknown. Built from TCR beta cDNA, the libraries had unique molecular identifiers in them. Input amounts of about 0.95 to 11 million T cells were used. These gave roughly 0.5 million cDNA molecules, so each molecule approximated one T cell. Each CDR3 protein is one row after TCRdb ran MiXCR on the PCR reads. The sample includes 700,000 to 800,000 distinct CDR3 sequences, less than 35% seen only once; the top ten take roughly 0.57%. The sample is drawn from a study of post-analysis software for immune sequencing data. Overall study context: Disease courses included relapsing-remitting, secondary progressive and progressive-relapsing multiple sclerosis. Study-wide findings and caveats: Analysis by F measure revealed that same-batch samples clustered strongly together. Roughly 5 TRBV segments (TRBV5-6, TRBV5-1 and TRBV20-1 among them) occurred more frequently in patients than in controls. When compared against controls, multiple sclerosis patients showed significantly lower normalized Chao1 diversity.

The CDR3 is 13 amino acids. Germline V gene lookup returns CDR1 MRHNA and CDR2 SNTAGT. Trimming pared 0 bases from V and 4 bases from J, leaving 6 bases between. This chain joins TRBV6-4 and TRBJ1-1; D is undetermined. Sequenced input: blood. This TCR derives from a girl aged 5-17 years with multiple sclerosis. The CDR3 here is CASSDSRGTEAFF. In DNA form, the CDR3 reads TGTGCCAGCAGTGACTCTCGAGGCACTGAAGCTTTCTTT.